These 30 T cell receptor beta chains were all obtained from the same sample, sequenced in a study of cytomegalovirus exposure and HLA in healthy donors. Profiled with immunoSEQ multiplex PCR; TCRdb holds only in-frame clones, not every one. The sample records 200,000 to 300,000 clones, around 87% being singletons. The specimen was PBMCs. These receptor sequences come from a woman in her twenties or thirties in good health and CMV-seropositive.

The chain uses TRBV11-2 and TRBJ2-5; D perhaps matches TRBD2 (6 bases). Germline loops: CDR1 SGHAT, CDR2 FQNNGV. The CDR3 has 13 amino acids. V was shortened by 7 bases and J by 4 bases, with 13 bases between the two germline ends. In nucleotides, the CDR3 is TGTGCCAGCACCTCGGGGGATCTAGAGACCCAGTACTTC. Protein sequence: CASTSGDLETQYF.

The rearrangement links TRBV20-1 to TRBJ2-3; D is unclear. The CDR3 extends over 11 amino acids. Germline-derived CDR1 and CDR2 are DFQATT and SNEGSKA (reference sequence). The V gene lost 3 bases and the J gene lost 4 bases, with 5 bases spanning the gap. CDR3 in amino acids: CSARPADTQYF. The DNA of the CDR3 is TGCAGTGCTAGGCCAGCAGATACGCAGTATTTT.

The chain joins TRBV28 to TRBJ2-3; 8 positions agree with TRBD2. Germline V CDR1 and CDR2: MDHEN, SYDVKM. V lost 7 bases to trimming and J lost 6 bases; unmatched junction nucleotides: 12. CDR3 length: 15 amino acids. CDR3 region: CASNPRAGDVDTQYF. The CDR3 nucleotides read TGTGCCAGCAACCCCCGAGCGGGAGACGTGGATACGCAGTATTTT. Together with reference TRBV28 and TRBJ2-3, the CDR3 gives the full variable domain: DVKVTQSSRYLVKRTGEKVFLECVQDMDHENMFWYRQDPGLGLRLIYFSYDVKMKEKGDIPEGYSVSREKKERFSLILESASTNQTSMYLCASNPRAGDVDTQYFGPGTRLTVL.

The chain employs TRBV10-2 and TRBJ2-7; a possible D gene is TRBD2 (5 bases). Germline values: CDR1 WSHSY, CDR2 SAAADI. V lost 3 bases and J lost 3, with 12 bases in between. CDR3 length: 14 residues. The CDR3 region has the DNA TGCGCCAGCAGTGAACCCGGGGAGATCTACGAGCAGTACTTC. Translation: CASSEPGEIYEQYF.

The CDR3 sequence: CASSVTSGGLYEQYF. In nucleotides, the CDR3 is TGTGCCAGCAGCGTAACTAGCGGGGGCCTTTACGAGCAGTACTTC. The V gene is TRBV7-2, the J gene TRBJ2-7; 11 bases line up with TRBD2. The ends lost 5 bases at V and 4 bases at J; junction bases unmatched: 7. The CDR3 sequence is 15 residues long. CDR1 is SGHTA, CDR2 FQGNSA, per germline.

The chain combines TRBV27 with TRBJ2-2; 9 positions match TRBD2. The germline V gene has CDR1 MNHEY and CDR2 SMNVEV (reference sequence). There are 16 residues in the CDR3. V shed 1 base and J 6 bases; nucleotides not matched to a gene: 6. The CDR3 DNA follows: TGTGCCAGCAGTTTATGGGCTAGCGGGATCTCCGGGGAGCTGTTTTTT. Translation: CASSLWASGISGELFF.

The V and J genes are TRBV30 and TRBJ2-1, with TRBD1 matching over 7 bases. The CDR3 is 14 amino acids. V was pared by 5 bases and J by 1 base, with 5 bases of the junction left unmatched. Germline loops: CDR1 GTSNPN, CDR2 SVGIG (reference sequence). CDR3 nucleotides: TGTGCCTGGGTTAAGGGGGCTTCCTACAATGAGCAGTTCTTC. It translates to CAWVKGASYNEQFF.

The chain is built from TRBV30 and TRBJ2-1, with a possible D match to TRBD2 (6 bases). The CDR3 spans 15 residues. The V gene's germline CDR1 is GTSNPN and CDR2 SVGIG (reference sequence). The germline V and J ends were trimmed by 4 bases and 6 bases, with 19 bases remaining between them. The CDR3 loop reads CAWKLTGVDFNEQFF. The CDR3 DNA follows: TGTGCCTGGAAACTCACGGGAGTGGACTTCAATGAGCAGTTCTTC.

The V gene is TRBV7-7, the J gene TRBJ2-1; TRBD1 matches 8 bases. The CDR3 runs 13 residues. Trimming removed 0 bases from V and 12 bases from J; junction bases left unmatched: 4. From germline, CDR1 is SSHAT and CDR2 FNYEAQ (reference sequence). CDR3 residues: CASSLAGQEAQFF. CDR3 nucleotide sequence: TGTGCCAGCAGCTTAGCGGGACAGGAGGCGCAGTTCTTC. The whole variable domain, remainder taken from reference TRBV7-7 and TRBJ2-1, is GAGVSQSPRYKVTKRGQDVTLRCDPISSHATLYWYQQALGQGPEFLTYFNYEAQPDKSGLPSDRFSAERPEGSISTLTIQRTEQRDSAMYRCASSLAGQEAQFFGPGTRLTVL.

This clone is a singleton in its sample. The J gene is TRBJ2-1, the V gene TRBV19; 7 bases match TRBD2. CDR3 length: 13 residues. Germline values: CDR1 LNHDA, CDR2 SQIVND (reference sequence). V gave up 3 bases and J gave up 6 bases; unmatched junction bases: 2. The DNA for the CDR3 is TGTGCCAGTAGTATCGGGGAGGGCAATGAGCAGTTCTTC. This codes for CASSIGEGNEQFF.

J is TRBJ2-3 and V is TRBV7-6; 8 bases fit TRBD1. V was clipped by 5 bases and J by 6 bases; unmatched bases: 13. The CDR3 has 16 amino acids. Germline V gives CDR1 SGHVS, CDR2 FNYEAQ. The CDR3 loop is CASSPQGVQGADTQYF. The CDR3 DNA reads as TGTGCCAGCAGCCCACAGGGGGTACAGGGTGCGGATACGCAGTATTTT.

The J gene is TRBJ2-1, the V gene TRBV2, with TRBD2 identical over 11 bases. The V and J ends lost 6 bases and 4 bases, in that order; junction bases with no gene match: 8. This CDR3 contains 16 residues. Germline assignment: CDR1 SNHLY and CDR2 FYNNEI. CDR3 loop: CASRRYGTSGYNEQFF. As DNA, the CDR3 is TGTGCCAGCAGACGATACGGGACTAGCGGTTACAATGAGCAGTTCTTC.

The rearrangement uses TRBV9 and TRBJ1-1; tentative D call: TRBD1 (5 bases). The CDR3 has 15 residues. Trimming stripped 0 bases from V and 5 bases from J, with 14 bases between. Per germline, CDR1 SGDLS and CDR2 YYNGEE. This CDR3 reads CASSVEGRAGTEAFF. CDR3 DNA sequence: TGTGCCAGCAGCGTAGAGGGCAGGGCCGGGACTGAAGCTTTCTTT. Supplemented by reference TRBV9 and TRBJ1-1, the full variable domain reads DSGVTQTPKHLITATGQRVTLRCSPRSGDLSVYWYQQSLDQGLQFLIQYYNGEERAKGNILERFSAQQFPDLHSELNLSSLELGDSALYFCASSVEGRAGTEAFFGQGTRLTVV.

The V call is TRBV27, the J call TRBJ2-7; 9 nucleotides match TRBD1. Germline loops: CDR1 MNHEY, CDR2 SMNVEV (reference sequence). CDR3 length equals 15 residues. J gave up 5 bases and V 3 bases, and 8 bases lay outside the gene matches. CDR3 in DNA: TGTGCCAGCAGTTTCCTCCGGGACAGGGACCACGAGCAGTACTTC. Protein: CASSFLRDRDHEQYF.

V gene TRBV18 combines with J gene TRBJ2-3; 8 bases line up with TRBD2. The V gene's germline CDR1 is KGHSH and CDR2 LQKENI. The CDR3 spans 16 residues. V lost 6 bases, J lost 1 base, and 9 bases stayed unmatched. CDR3 DNA: TGTGCCAGCTCCGAAGGACTAGCTCGAGGCACAGATACGCAGTATTTT. This codes for CASSEGLARGTDTQYF.

The chain carries TRBV7-2 and TRBJ2-1; unclear D gene. CDR1 is SGHTA, CDR2 FQGNSA, per germline. Trimming left V 3 bases short and J 4 bases short, with 13 bases between. The CDR3 runs to 15 residues. The DNA for the CDR3 is TGTGCCAGCAGCTTTCGTCTTCCCGAGTACAATGAGCAGTTCTTC. Protein sequence: CASSFRLPEYNEQFF.

The chain has TRBV15 and TRBJ1-2; 9 nucleotides align to TRBD1. The junction had 8 bases not matched to a gene; V was cut back by 4 bases and J by 8 bases. This CDR3 has 14 amino acids. Germline V gives CDR1 LNHNV, CDR2 YYDKDF (reference sequence). The CDR3 DNA follows: TGTGCCACCAGCAACGGACAGGGGTTTCTGGGCTACACCTTC. Translation: CATSNGQGFLGYTF.

The CDR3 sequence: CASSLVTGDTGELFF. CDR3 DNA: TGTGCCAGCAGCTTAGTGACAGGGGACACCGGGGAGCTGTTTTTT. V is TRBV7-9 and J is TRBJ2-2; 8 nucleotides line up with TRBD1. The CDR3 is 15 residues long. Germline lookup yields CDR1 SEHNR and CDR2 FQNEAQ (reference sequence). V shed 1 base and J 3 bases; nucleotides not matched to a gene: 1.

The chain recombines TRBV4-1 with TRBJ2-7; D is unclear. The CDR3 runs 15 residues. Trimming removed 2 bases at V and 0 bases at J, with 11 bases between. From germline, CDR1 is MGHRA and CDR2 YSYEKL. The CDR3 region is CASSQISAFSYEQYF. As DNA, the CDR3 is TGCGCCAGCAGCCAAATATCAGCGTTCTCCTACGAGCAGTACTTC.

This clone was recorded only once. The V call is TRBV5-1, the J call TRBJ2-7; 7 nucleotides match TRBD1. The ends lost 4 bases at V and 0 bases at J; junction bases unmatched: 4. The CDR3 is 14 amino acids. CDR1 SGHRS and CDR2 YFSETQ come from the germline V gene. The CDR3 region has the DNA TGCGCCAGCAGCCCGGGACAGCGCTCCTACGAGCAGTACTTC. Translation gives CASSPGQRSYEQYF.

The chain joins TRBV27 to TRBJ2-7, with D possibly being TRBD2 (5 bases). Germline V gene data show CDR1 as MNHEY and CDR2 as SMNVEV (reference sequence). V was shortened by 0 bases and J by 7 bases, with 7 bases between the two germline ends. The CDR3 totals 12 residues. CDR3: CASSLSGGEQYF. In DNA form, the CDR3 reads TGTGCCAGCAGTTTATCGGGCGGGGAGCAGTACTTC.

This clone was detected many times. This rearrangement joins TRBV7-8 to TRBJ2-7; possibly TRBD1 for D (5 bases). V was shortened by 2 bases and J by 2 bases, with 10 bases between the two germline ends. Germline values: CDR1 SGHVS, CDR2 FQNEAQ. The CDR3 is made up of 14 amino acids. The CDR3 reads CASSLRAGPYEQYF. The CDR3 region has the DNA TGTGCCAGCAGCTTACGGGCAGGGCCCTACGAGCAGTACTTC.

The chain has TRBV27 and TRBJ2-7, with a tentative D call TRBD2 (6 bases). Trimming took off 5 bases at V and 4 bases at J, with 21 bases between the two ends. Germline values: CDR1 MNHEY, CDR2 SMNVEV (reference sequence). CDR3 size: 16 residues. CDR3 bases: TGTGCCAGCAGTAACTCGGGGCGGGATCCGTCATACGAGCAGTACTTC. Its protein product is CASSNSGRDPSYEQYF.

On this clone: The junction and the germline gene differ at one end; a read error may be behind it. The gene calls are TRBV2 and TRBJ1-1; 10 bases fit TRBD1. Germline CDR1 reads SNHLY; CDR2 reads FYNNEI. The CDR3 runs 16 residues. The CDR3 nucleotides are TGTGCCAGCAGCGAAGGACAGGGGGTAGGGAACACTGAAGCTTTCTTT. It codes for CASSEGQGVGNTEAFF.

V is TRBV4-1 and J is TRBJ2-7, with D perhaps TRBD1 (5 bases). The CDR3 length is 15 residues. CDR1 and CDR2 (germline): MGHRA, YSYEKL. Between the trimmed V and J ends, which lost 4 bases and 3 bases, there was a span of 16 bases. CDR3 DNA sequence: TGCGCCAGCAGCCCTCGGACAAACCGGATCTACGAGCAGTACTTC. Translation gives CASSPRTNRIYEQYF.

The chain joins TRBV6-1 to TRBJ2-7, with D perhaps TRBD1 (5 bases). CDR1 and CDR2 from the germline V gene are MNHNS and SASEGT. The CDR3 has 12 residues. Trimming took off 8 bases at V and 2 bases at J, with 10 bases between the two ends. The CDR3 loop reads CASGDRAYEQYF. CDR3 in DNA: TGTGCCAGCGGAGACAGAGCCTACGAGCAGTACTTC.

V and J are TRBV30 and TRBJ2-1, with 10 bases identical to TRBD1. The length of the CDR3 is 13 residues. The germline CDR1 and CDR2 sequences are GTSNPN and SVGIG (reference sequence). V was clipped by 2 bases and J by 7 bases; unmatched bases: 2. The CDR3: CAWSRTGGNEQFF. CDR3 DNA sequence: TGTGCCTGGAGTAGGACAGGGGGGAATGAGCAGTTCTTC.

The rearrangement joins TRBV14 to TRBJ1-2; D gene uncertain. The CDR3 consists of 15 residues. Germline V gene lookup returns CDR1 SGHDN and CDR2 FVKESK. V lost 0 bases and J 4 bases, leaving 12 bases between the germline ends. The CDR3 bases are TGTGCCAGCAGCCAAGATTTCGGGTTTCCCTATGGCTACACCTTC. Translation gives CASSQDFGFPYGYTF.

This CDR3 reads CASSVDSGGLYEQYF. CDR3 DNA sequence: TGTGCCAGCAGCGTAGATAGCGGGGGCCTCTACGAGCAGTACTTC. The chain recombines TRBV9 with TRBJ2-7; 9 bases are a match to TRBD2. Germline V gene lookup returns CDR1 SGDLS and CDR2 YYNGEE. The V segment lost 0 bases and the J segment 3 bases; nucleotides outside the gene matches: 4. The CDR3 extends over 15 amino acids. The whole variable domain, filled in from reference TRBV9 and TRBJ2-7, reads DSGVTQTPKHLITATGQRVTLRCSPRSGDLSVYWYQQSLDQGLQFLIQYYNGEERAKGNILERFSAQQFPDLHSELNLSSLELGDSALYFCASSVDSGGLYEQYFGPGTRLTVT.

This rearrangement joins TRBV19 to TRBJ2-1; 7 nucleotides line up with TRBD2. This CDR3 region has 15 residues. The V segment lost 5 bases and the J segment 5 bases; nucleotides outside the gene matches: 9. Germline CDR1 is LNHDA and CDR2 is SQIVND (reference sequence). CDR3 region: CASSSDRDYNNEQFF. CDR3 DNA sequence: TGTGCCAGTAGTTCAGACCGGGACTACAACAATGAGCAGTTCTTC.